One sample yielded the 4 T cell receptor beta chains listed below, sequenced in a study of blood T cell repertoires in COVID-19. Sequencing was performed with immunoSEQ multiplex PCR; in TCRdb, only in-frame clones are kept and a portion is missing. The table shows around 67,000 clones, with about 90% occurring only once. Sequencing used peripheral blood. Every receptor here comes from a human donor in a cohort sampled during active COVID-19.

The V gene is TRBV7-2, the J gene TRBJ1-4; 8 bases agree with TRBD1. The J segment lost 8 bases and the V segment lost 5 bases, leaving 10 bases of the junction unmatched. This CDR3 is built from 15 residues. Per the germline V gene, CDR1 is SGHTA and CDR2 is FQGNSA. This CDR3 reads CASSPYRGDREKLFF. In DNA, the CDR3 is TGTGCCAGCAGCCCCTACAGGGGGGATCGAGAAAAACTGTTTTTT.

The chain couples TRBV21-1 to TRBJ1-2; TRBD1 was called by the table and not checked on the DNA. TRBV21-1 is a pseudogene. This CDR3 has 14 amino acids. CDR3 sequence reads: CASSPQDRGHGYTF. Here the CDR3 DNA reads TGTGCCAGCAGCCCCCAGGACAGGGGGCATGGCTACACCTTC.

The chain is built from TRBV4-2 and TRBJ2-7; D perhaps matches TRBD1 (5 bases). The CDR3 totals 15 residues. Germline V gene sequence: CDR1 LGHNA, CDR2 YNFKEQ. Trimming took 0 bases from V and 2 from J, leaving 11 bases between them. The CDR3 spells CASSQDKQAPYEQYF. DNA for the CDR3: TGTGCCAGCAGCCAAGACAAACAGGCCCCCTACGAGCAGTACTTC.

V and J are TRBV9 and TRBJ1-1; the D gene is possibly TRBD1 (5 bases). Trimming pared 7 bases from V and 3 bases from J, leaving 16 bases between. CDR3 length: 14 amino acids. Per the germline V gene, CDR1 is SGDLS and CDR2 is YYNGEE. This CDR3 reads CASAGGPGDTEAFF. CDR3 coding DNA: TGTGCCAGCGCGGGGGGACCCGGGGACACTGAAGCTTTCTTT.